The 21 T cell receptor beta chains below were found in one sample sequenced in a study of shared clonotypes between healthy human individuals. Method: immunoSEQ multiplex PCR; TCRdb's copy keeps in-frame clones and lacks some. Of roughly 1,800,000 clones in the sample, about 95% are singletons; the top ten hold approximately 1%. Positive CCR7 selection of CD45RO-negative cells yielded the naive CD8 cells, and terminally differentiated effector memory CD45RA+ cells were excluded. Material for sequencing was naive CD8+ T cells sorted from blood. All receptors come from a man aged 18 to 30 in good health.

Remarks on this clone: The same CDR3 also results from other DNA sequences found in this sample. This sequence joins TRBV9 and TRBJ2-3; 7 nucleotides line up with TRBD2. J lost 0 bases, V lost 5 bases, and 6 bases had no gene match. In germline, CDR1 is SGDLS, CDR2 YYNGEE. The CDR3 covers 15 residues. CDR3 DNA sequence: TGTGCCAGCAGTCTAAGCGGGACTAGCACAGATACGCAGTATTTT. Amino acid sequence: CASSLSGTSTDTQYF. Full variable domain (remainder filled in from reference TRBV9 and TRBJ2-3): DSGVTQTPKHLITATGQRVTLRCSPRSGDLSVYWYQQSLDQGLQFLIQYYNGEERAKGNILERFSAQQFPDLHSELNLSSLELGDSALYFCASSLSGTSTDTQYFGPGTRLTVL.

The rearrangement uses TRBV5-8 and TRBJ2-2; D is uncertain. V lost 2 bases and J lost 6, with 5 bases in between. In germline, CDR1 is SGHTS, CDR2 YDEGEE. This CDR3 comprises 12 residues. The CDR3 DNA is TGTGCCAGCAGCTTCATGGCCGGGGAGCTGTTTTTT. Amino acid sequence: CASSFMAGELFF.

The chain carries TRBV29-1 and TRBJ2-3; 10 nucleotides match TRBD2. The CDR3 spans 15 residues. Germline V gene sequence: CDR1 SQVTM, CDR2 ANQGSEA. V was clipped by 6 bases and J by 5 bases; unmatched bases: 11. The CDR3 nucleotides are TGCAGCGTGACGTTAGCGGGGGGTCAGGTAGATACGCAGTATTTT. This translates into CSVTLAGGQVDTQYF.

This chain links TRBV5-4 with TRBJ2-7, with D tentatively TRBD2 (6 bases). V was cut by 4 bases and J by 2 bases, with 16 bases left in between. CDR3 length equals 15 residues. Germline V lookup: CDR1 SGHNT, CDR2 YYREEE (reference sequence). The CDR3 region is CASSPSRGLPYEQYF. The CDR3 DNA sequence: TGTGCCAGCAGCCCCTCCCGGGGACTTCCCTACGAGCAGTACTTC. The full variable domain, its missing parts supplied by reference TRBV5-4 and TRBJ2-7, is ETGVTQSPTHLIKTRGQQVTLRCSSQSGHNTVSWYQQALGQGPQFIFQYYREEENGRGNFPPRFSGLQFPNYSSELNVNALELDDSALYLCASSPSRGLPYEQYFGPGTRLTVT.

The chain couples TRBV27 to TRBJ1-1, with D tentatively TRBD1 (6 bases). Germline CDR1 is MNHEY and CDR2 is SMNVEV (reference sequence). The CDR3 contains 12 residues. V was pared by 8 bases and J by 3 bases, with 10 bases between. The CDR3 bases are TGTGCCAGCGGAGGGGGGCACACTGAAGCTTTCTTT. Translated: CASGGGHTEAFF.

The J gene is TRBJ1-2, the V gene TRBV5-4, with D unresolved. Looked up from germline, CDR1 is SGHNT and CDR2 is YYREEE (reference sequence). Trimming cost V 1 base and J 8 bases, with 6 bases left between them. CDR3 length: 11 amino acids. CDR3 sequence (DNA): TGTGCCAGCAGCTTGATGGAGGGCTACACCTTC. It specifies CASSLMEGYTF.

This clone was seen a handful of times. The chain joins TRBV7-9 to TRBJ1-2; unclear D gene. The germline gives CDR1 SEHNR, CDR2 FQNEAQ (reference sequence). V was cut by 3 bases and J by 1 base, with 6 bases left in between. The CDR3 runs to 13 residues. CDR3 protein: CASSFPGNYGYTF. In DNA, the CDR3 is TGTGCCAGCAGCTTTCCGGGTAACTATGGCTACACCTTC.

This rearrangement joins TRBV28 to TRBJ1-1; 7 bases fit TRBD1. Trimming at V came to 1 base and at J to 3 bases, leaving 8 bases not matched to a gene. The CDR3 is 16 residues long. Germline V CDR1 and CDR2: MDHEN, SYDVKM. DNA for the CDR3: TGTGCCAGCAGTTTATCCCGGGACAGATTAGACACTGAAGCTTTCTTT. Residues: CASSLSRDRLDTEAFF.

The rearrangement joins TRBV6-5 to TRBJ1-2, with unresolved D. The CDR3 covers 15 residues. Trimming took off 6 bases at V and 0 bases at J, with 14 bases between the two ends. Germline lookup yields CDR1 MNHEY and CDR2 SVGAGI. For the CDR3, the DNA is TGTGCCAGCAGACCGGACCCCGGGGCTAACTATGGCTACACCTTC. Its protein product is CASRPDPGANYGYTF.

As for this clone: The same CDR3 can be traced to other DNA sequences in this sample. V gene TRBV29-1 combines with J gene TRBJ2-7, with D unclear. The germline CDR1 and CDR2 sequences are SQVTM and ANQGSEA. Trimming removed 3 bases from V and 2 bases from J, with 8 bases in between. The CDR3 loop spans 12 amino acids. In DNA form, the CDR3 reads TGCAGCGTTGAGGGCGGTACCTACGAGCAGTACTTC. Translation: CSVEGGTYEQYF.

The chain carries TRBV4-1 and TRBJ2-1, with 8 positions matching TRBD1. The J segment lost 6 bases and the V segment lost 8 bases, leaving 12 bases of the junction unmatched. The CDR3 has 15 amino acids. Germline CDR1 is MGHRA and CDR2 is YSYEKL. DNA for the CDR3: TGCGCCAGCGCCCGAGCGACAGGGGTAGGCAATGAGCAGTTCTTC. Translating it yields CASARATGVGNEQFF.

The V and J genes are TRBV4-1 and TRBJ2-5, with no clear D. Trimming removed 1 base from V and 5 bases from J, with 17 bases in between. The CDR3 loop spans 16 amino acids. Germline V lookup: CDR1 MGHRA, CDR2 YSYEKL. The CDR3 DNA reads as TGCGCCAGCAGCCAAGTATTTACCCCGGGTGGGGAGACCCAGTACTTC. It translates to CASSQVFTPGGETQYF.

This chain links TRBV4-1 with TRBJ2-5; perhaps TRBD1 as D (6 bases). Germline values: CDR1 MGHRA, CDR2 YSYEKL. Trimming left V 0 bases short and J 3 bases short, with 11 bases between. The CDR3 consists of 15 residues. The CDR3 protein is CASSQEPRTEETQYF. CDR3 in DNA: TGCGCCAGCAGCCAAGAACCCCGGACAGAAGAGACCCAGTACTTC.

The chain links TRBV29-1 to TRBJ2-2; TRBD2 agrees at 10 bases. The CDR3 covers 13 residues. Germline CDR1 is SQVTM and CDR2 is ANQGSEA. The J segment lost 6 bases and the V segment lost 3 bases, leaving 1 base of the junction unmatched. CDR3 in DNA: TGCAGCGTTGATCTAGCGGGAGCCGGGGAGCTGTTTTTT. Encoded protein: CSVDLAGAGELFF.

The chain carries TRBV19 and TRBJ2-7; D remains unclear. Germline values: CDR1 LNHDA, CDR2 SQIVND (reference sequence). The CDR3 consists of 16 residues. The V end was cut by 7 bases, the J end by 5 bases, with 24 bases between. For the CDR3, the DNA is TGTGCCAGTACCGCCGGCCCCGCAAAGCCGTTTGACGAGCAGTACTTC. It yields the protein CASTAGPAKPFDEQYF.

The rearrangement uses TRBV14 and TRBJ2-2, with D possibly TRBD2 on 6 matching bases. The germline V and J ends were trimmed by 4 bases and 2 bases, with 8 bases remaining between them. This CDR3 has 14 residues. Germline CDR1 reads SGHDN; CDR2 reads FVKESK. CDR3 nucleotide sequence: TGTGCCAGCAGCCCCGGGACTAACACCGGGGAGCTGTTTTTT. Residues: CASSPGTNTGELFF.

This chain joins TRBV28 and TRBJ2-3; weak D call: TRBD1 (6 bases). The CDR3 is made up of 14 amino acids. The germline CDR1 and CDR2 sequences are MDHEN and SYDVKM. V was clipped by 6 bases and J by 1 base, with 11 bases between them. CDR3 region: CASSRTEGTDTQYF. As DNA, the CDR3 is TGTGCCAGCAGCCGGACAGAGGGCACAGATACGCAGTATTTT.

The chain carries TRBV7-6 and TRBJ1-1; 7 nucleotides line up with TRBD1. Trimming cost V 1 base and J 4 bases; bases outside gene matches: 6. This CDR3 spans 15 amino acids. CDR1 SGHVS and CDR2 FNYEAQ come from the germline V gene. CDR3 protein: CASSLDGQGVTEAFF. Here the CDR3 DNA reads TGTGCCAGCAGCTTAGATGGGCAGGGGGTCACTGAAGCTTTCTTT.

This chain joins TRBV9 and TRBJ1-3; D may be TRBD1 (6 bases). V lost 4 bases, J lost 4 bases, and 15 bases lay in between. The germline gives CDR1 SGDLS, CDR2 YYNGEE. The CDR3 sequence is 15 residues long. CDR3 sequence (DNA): TGTGCCAGCAGCTCAGGAGGGGGGCCCGGAAACACCATATATTTT. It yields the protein CASSSGGGPGNTIYF.

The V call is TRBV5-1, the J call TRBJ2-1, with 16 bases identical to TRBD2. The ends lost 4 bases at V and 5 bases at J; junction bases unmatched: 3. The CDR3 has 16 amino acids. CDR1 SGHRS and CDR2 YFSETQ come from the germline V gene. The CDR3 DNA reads TGCGCCAGCAGCACAGGGACTAGCGGGAGGGACAATGAGCAGTTCTTC. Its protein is CASSTGTSGRDNEQFF. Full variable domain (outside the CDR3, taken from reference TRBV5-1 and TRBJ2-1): KAGVTQTPRYLIKTRGQQVTLSCSPISGHRSVSWYQQTPGQGLQFLFEYFSETQRNKGNFPGRFSGRQFSNSRSEMNVSTLELGDSALYLCASSTGTSGRDNEQFFGPGTRLTVL.

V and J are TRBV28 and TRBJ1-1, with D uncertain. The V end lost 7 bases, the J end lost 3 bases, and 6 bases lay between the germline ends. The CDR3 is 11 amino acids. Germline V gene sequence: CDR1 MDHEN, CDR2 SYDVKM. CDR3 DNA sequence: TGTGCCAGCACCTGGGACACTGAAGCTTTCTTT. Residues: CASTWDTEAFF.